The present T cell receptor (beta chain) was sequenced within a study of cytomegalovirus exposure and HLA in healthy donors. Overall study findings and caveats: For most subjects, TCR beta sequences were reported to predict HLA-A and HLA-B alleles with accuracy. A list of approximately 160 TCR beta chains associated with cytomegalovirus was given. Upon later analysis, TCR association rates were observed to vary by HLA locus, being highest for DRB1 and lowest for HLA-C.

The CDR3 is 17 residues long. Trimming cost V 5 bases and J 3 bases; bases outside gene matches: 8. CDR1 is SGHAT and CDR2 is FQDESV in the germline V gene (reference sequence). PCR employed 60 Vbeta and 13 Jbeta primers. Libraries were prepared by immunoSEQ multiplex PCR; TCRdb keeps only in-frame clonotypes and omits some of them. The table shows roughly 180,000 clones, with 82% occurring only once. The donors gave bone marrow, and they were healthy. Notes on this clone: What it binds is not known.

The sequencing input was PBMCs. This chain joins TRBV11-1 and TRBJ2-1; 12 bases are a match to TRBD2. The sequence came from a man aged 35-49 years in good health and CMV-seronegative. CDR3 nucleotides: TGTGCCAGCAGCCCTAGGACTAGCGGGATTCGCTACAATGAGCAGTTCTTC. It yields the protein CASSPRTSGIRYNEQFF.